What follows are 2 T cell receptor beta chains derived from one specimen sequenced in a study of cytomegalovirus exposure and HLA in healthy donors. PCR used 60 Vbeta primers and 13 Jbeta primers. Only in-frame clones appear in the TCRdb table, and some are missing; sequencing was by immunoSEQ multiplex PCR. The sample holds 150,000 to 200,000 clones, just under 80% seen once. The material sequenced was PBMCs. The receptors here all came from a woman between 45 and 65 years old in good health and CMV-seropositive.

This chain joins TRBV18 and TRBJ1-1, with D tentatively TRBD1 (5 bases). This CDR3 has 12 amino acids. Germline CDR1 is KGHSH and CDR2 is LQKENI. Trimming removed 5 bases from V and 5 bases from J, with 9 bases in between. CDR3 sequence: CASSSGRTEAFF. In DNA form, the CDR3 reads TGTGCCAGCTCATCAGGGCGGACTGAAGCTTTCTTT.

This rearrangement joins TRBV7-6 to TRBJ2-5, with a possible D match to TRBD2 (6 bases). This CDR3 spans 15 amino acids. V was pared by 1 base and J by 3 bases, with 12 bases between. Germline-derived CDR1 and CDR2 are SGHVS and FNYEAQ. The CDR3 sequence: CASSLGRGTKETQYF. CDR3 nucleotide sequence: TGTGCCAGCAGCTTAGGCCGGGGGACCAAAGAGACCCAGTACTTC.